These T cell receptor beta chains were read from a single sample in a study of T-cell reconstitution after alpha-beta-depleted transplantation in children. Each CDR3 protein gets one entry after TCRdb re-called the PCR reads with MiXCR. This sample has about 640,000 distinct CDR3 sequences, with approximately 15% found just once. This material consisted of PBMCs from the stem cell graft donor, taken from the stem cell graft. These TCRs come from a human donor who donated a stem cell graft to a child with acute myeloid leukemia. CDR3s include the opening cysteine and the closing phenylalanine or tryptophan. The D gene is left open where the match is weak. The size of a clone is reported for some rows only, either as once, few or many, or as a class for expanded clones.

j_gene	v_gene	abundance	d_gene	CDR3aa	CDR3nt
TRBJ1-4	TRBV7-9	few	TRBD1	CASSFFDRGPEKLFF	TGTGCCAGCAGCTTTTTTGACAGGGGGCCTGAAAAACTGTTTTTT
TRBJ2-3	TRBV5-5	many	-	CASSSPTSTDTQYF	TGTGCCAGCAGCTCGCCTACTAGCACAGATACGCAGTATTTT
TRBJ2-7	TRBV7-9	many	-	CASSPRQTGYEQYF	TGTGCCAGCAGCCCTAGACAGACCGGGTACGAGCAGTACTTC
TRBJ2-1	TRBV10-3	-	TRBD2	CAISPRTSGEQFF	TGTGCCATCAGTCCAAGGACTAGTGGTGAGCAGTTCTTC
TRBJ2-1	TRBV7-6	many	-	CASSFAPSAGYNEQFF	TGTGCCAGCAGCTTCGCTCCTAGCGCCGGATACAATGAGCAGTTCTTC
TRBJ1-2	TRBV29-1	many	-	CSVEPAANYGYTF	TGCAGCGTTGAGCCAGCTGCCAATTATGGCTACACCTTC
TRBJ2-4	TRBV7-2	-	-	CASSPAQNIQYF	TGTGCCAGCAGCCCAGCACAAAACATTCAGTACTTC
TRBJ1-2	TRBV12-3/TRBV12-4	few	TRBD1	CASSFGGGTGVLGYGYTF	TGTGCCAGCAGTTTCGGGGGTGGGACAGGCGTTTTGGGCTATGGCTACACCTTC
TRBJ2-5	TRBV10-3	many	-	CAISESNGETQYF	TGTGCCATCAGTGAGTCGAATGGAGAGACCCAGTACTTC
TRBJ1-5	TRBV20-1	many	TRBD1	CSAITGGQPQHF	TGCAGTGCTATTACAGGGGGTCAGCCCCAGCATTTT
TRBJ2-2	TRBV20-1	once	TRBD2	CSARERGVPTGELFF	TGCAGTGCTAGGGAGCGGGGGGTCCCCACCGGGGAGCTGTTTTTT
TRBJ2-3	TRBV20-1	many	-	CSAIPPGYTQYF	TGCAGTGCTATTCCACCGGGCTATACGCAGTATTTT
TRBJ1-4	TRBV6-5	few	-	CASSYLTGNEKLFF	TGTGCCAGCAGTTATCTGACAGGAAATGAAAAACTGTTTTTT
TRBJ2-1	TRBV5-1	many	TRBD2	CASSLGTSGADEQFF	TGCGCCAGCAGCCTCGGGACTAGCGGGGCAGATGAGCAGTTCTTC
TRBJ2-3	TRBV2	few	TRBD1	CARQGDHASTDTQYF	TGTGCCAGGCAGGGGGACCACGCTAGCACAGATACGCAGTATTTT
TRBJ2-7	TRBV20-1	many	TRBD1	CSAREGTGKYEQYF	TGCAGTGCTAGAGAGGGGACAGGGAAATACGAGCAGTACTTC
TRBJ2-3	TRBV9	few	-	CASGDPTSDTQYF	TGTGCCAGCGGGGACCCGACCTCAGATACGCAGTATTTT
TRBJ2-7	TRBV6-2/TRBV6-3	many	-	CASSYYSYEQYF	TGTGCCAGCAGTTACTACAGCTACGAGCAGTACTTC
TRBJ2-7	TRBV20-1	-	TRBD2	CSARAPLGAGETSSYEQYF	TGCAGTGCTAGAGCCCCTCTCGGAGCGGGGGAAACCAGCTCCTACGAGCAGTACTTC
TRBJ2-2	TRBV5-1	many	TRBD1	CASSSQGATGELFF	TGCGCCAGCAGTTCCCAGGGGGCAACCGGGGAGCTGTTTTTT
TRBJ2-5	TRBV20-1	-	TRBD1	CSAIRGTGQETQYF	TGCAGTGCTATAAGGGGGACAGGGCAGGAGACCCAGTACTTC
TRBJ2-1	TRBV4-1	few	TRBD2	CASSQDGLAGRFHEQFF	TGCGCCAGCAGCCAAGATGGGCTAGCGGGGCGCTTCCATGAGCAGTTCTTC
TRBJ2-5	TRBV20-1	many	-	CSAGASMKTQYF	TGCAGTGCTGGGGCCAGTATGAAGACCCAGTACTTC
TRBJ2-5	TRBV18	-	TRBD1	CASSLPTGKVKETQYF	TGTGCCAGCTCACTTCCGACAGGGAAAGTCAAGGAGACCCAGTACTTC
TRBJ2-2	TRBV11-2	-	-	CASSFLAMGELFF	TGTGCCAGCAGCTTTCTAGCGATGGGGGAGCTGTTTTTT
TRBJ1-2	TRBV20-1	many	-	CSAAPGGASGYTF	TGCAGTGCCGCCCCCGGAGGGGCGAGTGGCTACACCTTC
TRBJ2-2	TRBV7-2	-	TRBD1	CASSFGGTGGTGELFF	TGTGCCAGCAGCTTCGGGGGGACAGGGGGCACCGGGGAGCTGTTTTTT
TRBJ1-4	TRBV20-1	many	-	CSARTSGIPNEKLFF	TGCAGTGCGAGGACTTCAGGGATCCCTAATGAAAAACTGTTTTTT
TRBJ1-6	TRBV15	many	-	CATSTEANNSPLHF	TGTGCCACCAGCACGGAGGCGAATAATTCACCCCTCCACTTT
TRBJ1-5	TRBV28	-	-	CASSFPGDPYSNQPQHF	TGTGCCAGCAGTTTCCCAGGTGACCCTTATAGCAATCAGCCCCAGCATTTT
TRBJ2-1	TRBV5-1	-	-	CASSLGLGGSYNEQFF	TGCGCCAGCAGCTTGGGGCTGGGGGGTTCCTACAATGAGCAGTTCTTC
TRBJ1-4	TRBV7-2	few	TRBD1	CASSSDRGPEKLFF	TGTGCCAGCAGCTCGGACAGGGGGCCTGAAAAACTGTTTTTT
TRBJ2-1	TRBV12-3/TRBV12-4	few	TRBD1	CASSLDRGDYNEQFF	TGTGCCAGCAGTTTAGACAGGGGGGACTACAATGAGCAGTTCTTC
TRBJ2-1	TRBV20-1	many	-	CSASVGSSYNEQFF	TGCAGTGCTAGTGTCGGTAGCTCCTACAATGAGCAGTTCTTC
TRBJ1-1	TRBV7-6	many	-	CASSLGYSNTEAFF	TGTGCCAGCAGCTTAGGGTATTCGAACACTGAAGCTTTCTTT
TRBJ1-1	TRBV20-1	many	-	CSGNRQNTEAFF	TGCAGTGGGAATCGACAGAACACTGAAGCTTTCTTT
TRBJ1-2	TRBV21-1	-	-	CASSYRTTPNYGYTF	TGTGCCAGCAGCTACAGGACGACACCCAACTATGGCTACACCTTC
TRBJ1-5	TRBV28	few	-	CASSLANSNQPQHF	TGTGCCAGCAGTTTAGCTAATAGCAATCAGCCCCAGCATTTT
TRBJ2-6	TRBV7-9	-	-	CASSPMGAGANVLTF	TGTGCCAGCAGCCCGATGGGGGCTGGGGCCAACGTCCTGACTTTC
TRBJ2-1	TRBV7-2	few	TRBD1	CASSFSGTGSVEQFF	TGTGCCAGCAGCTTCTCCGGGACAGGGAGCGTTGAGCAGTTCTTC
TRBJ2-7	TRBV12-3/TRBV12-4	-	-	CASSPLSGPTYEQYF	TGTGCCAGCAGCCCCCTATCCGGGCCCACCTACGAGCAGTACTTC
TRBJ1-2	TRBV5-6	few	TRBD1	CATQTGGGNYGYTF	TGTGCCACCCAGACAGGGGGCGGTAACTATGGCTACACCTTC
TRBJ1-1	TRBV9	many	TRBD1	CASSVGGRGDTEAFF	TGTGCCAGCAGCGTAGGAGGCAGGGGGGACACTGAAGCTTTCTTT
TRBJ2-3	TRBV6-2/TRBV6-3	few	-	CASTVTGRADTQYF	TGTGCCAGCACCGTAACAGGGAGAGCAGATACGCAGTATTTT
TRBJ2-3	TRBV2	-	-	CAISWPEVERAGTLDTQYF	TGTGCCATCAGTTGGCCGGAGGTGGAGAGGGCAGGAACCCTAGATACGCAGTATTTT
TRBJ1-6	TRBV21-1	-	-	CASSKVLGTCNSPLHF	TGTGCCAGCAGCAAAGTCCTGGGAACCTGCAATTCACCCCTCCACTTT
TRBJ1-4	TRBV15	many	-	CATSGTTNEKLFF	TGTGCCACCAGCGGAACAACTAATGAAAAACTGTTTTTT
TRBJ2-1	TRBV24-1	many	TRBD1	CATSYRGQNNEQFF	TGTGCCACCAGCTACAGGGGGCAGAACAATGAGCAGTTCTTC
TRBJ1-6	TRBV6-5	few	TRBD1	CASSYAGQGNEPLHF	TGTGCCAGCAGTTACGCGGGACAGGGGAATGAGCCCCTCCACTTT
TRBJ2-7	TRBV30	-	-	CAWSEQGAYEQYF	TGTGCCTGGAGTGAGCAGGGAGCCTACGAGCAGTACTTC
TRBJ1-1	TRBV20-1	few	-	CSARVPAGLNTEAFF	TGCAGTGCTAGAGTCCCTGCAGGTTTGAACACTGAAGCTTTCTTT
TRBJ2-7	TRBV29-1	many	-	CSGGSSYEQYF	TGCAGCGGGGGGAGCTCCTACGAGCAGTACTTC
TRBJ2-3	TRBV20-1	many	-	CSARVRRADTQYF	TGCAGTGCTAGAGTACGACGCGCAGATACGCAGTATTTT
TRBJ1-1	TRBV15	-	-	CATSRGGQNTEAFF	TGTGCCACCAGCAGAGGCGGACAGAACACTGAAGCTTTCTTT